These 20 T cell receptor beta chains came from one sample sequenced in a study of blood T cell repertoires in COVID-19. Clones were sequenced by immunoSEQ multiplex PCR, and TCRdb holds only the in-frame ones, with some missing. The sample lists around 300,000 clones; around 90% were seen once. Material for sequencing was peripheral blood. The receptor source for this set is a man younger than 35 with active or convalescent COVID-19.

The gene calls are TRBV10-2 and TRBJ2-3; D is perhaps TRBD2 (7 bases). The germline gives CDR1 WSHSY, CDR2 SAAADI. This CDR3 is 14 amino acids long. V was pared by 6 bases and J by 0 bases, with 10 bases between. The CDR3 spells CASRGGGSTDTQYF. The CDR3 coding sequence is TGCGCCAGCAGGGGAGGGGGGAGCACAGATACGCAGTATTTT.

This chain connects TRBV4-1 to TRBJ2-2; TRBD2 agrees at 7 bases. Germline trimming cut 1 base from V and 6 bases from J; bases unmatched to any gene: 17. CDR1 MGHRA and CDR2 YSYEKL come from the germline V gene. The CDR3 is made up of 19 amino acids. CDR3 protein: CASSQVSLGPGGEAGELFF. As DNA, the CDR3 is TGCGCCAGCAGCCAAGTTAGTCTGGGTCCGGGGGGAGAGGCCGGGGAGCTGTTTTTT.

The chain employs TRBV3-1 (or the pseudogene TRBV3-2) and TRBJ2-5, with 9 bases matching TRBD2. From germline, CDR1 is LGHDT and CDR2 YNNKEL (reference sequence). The CDR3 is 16 residues long. V lost 0 bases, J lost 5 bases, and 7 bases stayed unmatched. The CDR3, as DNA: TGTGCCAGCAGCCAAGATGGCGGGGGGGCCGGGGAGACCCAGTACTTC. Protein product: CASSQDGGGAGETQYF.

This chain uses TRBV6-5 with TRBJ1-4; 7 positions match TRBD1. The V segment lost 6 bases and the J segment 14 bases; nucleotides outside the gene matches: 15. The CDR3 is 14 amino acids. The germline gives CDR1 MNHEY, CDR2 SVGAGI. CDR3 nucleotide sequence: TGTGCCAGCAGCGAGGGACAGTCTATTAGGGGGCTGTTTTTT. The encoded protein is CASSEGQSIRGLFF.

The J gene is TRBJ2-2, the V gene TRBV13; 8 bases fit TRBD2. The CDR3 runs 17 residues. CDR1 is PRHDT, CDR2 FYEKMQ, per germline (reference sequence). Trimming removed 0 bases from V and 5 bases from J; junction bases left unmatched: 8. The CDR3 DNA follows: TGTGCCAGCAGCTTAGGCGCGGGGGGCGCTAGGACCGGGGAGCTGTTTTTT. It codes for CASSLGAGGARTGELFF.

The chain uses TRBV6-6 and TRBJ2-1, with TRBD2 identical over 10 bases. This CDR3 region has 15 residues. The V segment lost 5 bases and the J segment 7 bases; nucleotides outside the gene matches: 8. The germline V gene encodes CDR1 MNHNY and CDR2 SVGAGI (reference sequence). The CDR3 DNA follows: TGTGCCAGCAGTCAGCAGCGGGGGGGCCGGAATGAGCAGTTCTTC. This sequence encodes CASSQQRGGRNEQFF.

This rearrangement joins TRBV6-5 to TRBJ1-2; D is possibly TRBD1 (6 bases). V lost 3 bases and J lost 7, with 12 bases in between. Germline CDR1 reads MNHEY; CDR2 reads SVGAGI. The CDR3 runs to 13 residues. Written as DNA, the CDR3 is TGTGCCAGCAGTTATGGCAGGGGTGGTGGCTACACCTTC. Amino acids: CASSYGRGGGYTF.

The chain carries TRBV19 and TRBJ1-2; 9 bases map to TRBD1. This CDR3 is built from 13 residues. The V gene's germline CDR1 is LNHDA and CDR2 SQIVND (reference sequence). V shed 9 bases, J shed 5 bases, and the junction held 7 bases outside the gene matches. The CDR3 protein is CASRTGEEYGYTF. The CDR3 DNA follows: TGTGCCAGCCGGACAGGGGAGGAGTATGGCTACACCTTC.

This chain joins TRBV19 and TRBJ2-3; D is unresolved. The CDR3 is 15 amino acids. CDR1 and CDR2 (germline): LNHDA, SQIVND (reference sequence). V was cut by 1 base and J by 0 bases, with 8 bases left in between. CDR3 coding DNA: TGTGCCAGTAGTATAGCCTATACTAGCACAGATACGCAGTATTTT. This sequence encodes CASSIAYTSTDTQYF.

The chain links TRBV7-2 to TRBJ1-1, with D unclear. From germline, CDR1 is SGHTA and CDR2 FQGNSA. V was shortened by 6 bases and J by 1 base, with 15 bases between the two germline ends. The CDR3 sequence is 15 residues long. The chain's CDR3 is CASRLPFGKNTEAFF. The CDR3 coding sequence is TGTGCCAGCAGACTCCCCTTCGGGAAGAACACTGAAGCTTTCTTT.

CDR3 nucleotides: TGTGCCAGCAGTTTCCGAAGGACAGCGAACACTGAAGCTTTCTTT. Translating gives CASSFRRTANTEAFF. The chain has TRBV6-5 and TRBJ1-1; tentative D call: TRBD1 (6 bases). Germline V gene sequence: CDR1 MNHEY, CDR2 SVGAGI. The CDR3 has 15 amino acids. V lost 4 bases and J lost 1, with 13 bases in between.

The chain links TRBV3-1 (or the pseudogene TRBV3-2) to TRBJ1-4; tentatively, D is TRBD1 (5 bases). V was pared by 5 bases and J by 8 bases, with 18 bases between. Germline assignment: CDR1 LGHDT and CDR2 YNNKEL (reference sequence). There are 15 residues in the CDR3. The CDR3: CASSWTPTIKEKLFF. DNA of the CDR3: TGTGCCAGCAGCTGGACACCTACAATCAAGGAAAAACTGTTTTTT.

The gene calls are TRBV4-3 and TRBJ1-1; a possible D gene is TRBD1 (5 bases). This CDR3 has 13 amino acids. The germline V gene has CDR1 LGHNA and CDR2 YSLEER. Between the trimmed V and J ends, which lost 3 bases and 1 base, there was a span of 6 bases. The CDR3 sequence: CASSQDTNTEAFF. DNA for the CDR3: TGCGCCAGCAGCCAGGACACGAACACTGAAGCTTTCTTT.

The chain recombines TRBV12-3 or TRBV12-4 with TRBJ1-2; the D gene is possibly TRBD1 (6 bases). With 11 bases removed from V and 0 bases from J, the gap between germline ends came to 13 bases. The CDR3 spans 13 residues. CDR3 DNA: TGTGCCGTACAGGGACCCCCTAACTATGGCTACACCTTC. It is translated as CAVQGPPNYGYTF.

V and J are TRBV6-2 or TRBV6-3 and TRBJ2-7, with 7 bases identical to TRBD2. The junction had 4 bases not matched to a gene; V was cut back by 2 bases and J by 6 bases. Germline CDR1 reads MNHEY; CDR2 reads SVGEGT. The length of the CDR3 is 13 residues. This chain's CDR3 is CASSYPGLGEQYF. DNA for the CDR3: TGTGCCAGCAGTTACCCCGGACTAGGCGAGCAGTACTTC.

The V call is TRBV6-6, the J call TRBJ2-7, with TRBD1 matching 7 bases. This CDR3 contains 14 residues. Trimming took 6 bases from V and 5 from J; bases not matched to a gene: 10. The germline V gene has CDR1 MNHNY and CDR2 SVGAGI (reference sequence). CDR3 protein: CASSQRTGLDEQYF. For the CDR3, the DNA is TGTGCCAGCAGCCAAAGGACAGGTCTGGACGAGCAGTACTTC.

CDR3 region: CATSRGGGPLHF. The CDR3 DNA reads as TGTGCCACCAGCAGAGGAGGGGGACCCCTCCACTTT. The rearrangement uses TRBV15 and TRBJ1-6, with a weak D call TRBD1 (6 bases). Germline values: CDR1 LNHNV, CDR2 YYDKDF (reference sequence). The CDR3 totals 12 residues. The V and J ends lost 1 base and 12 bases respectively, with 7 bases between them.

The CDR3 reads CASSIPIRVGNQPQHF. The CDR3 nucleotides read TGTGCCAGTAGCATTCCGATCAGGGTTGGCAATCAGCCCCAGCATTTT. V usage is TRBV19 and J usage is TRBJ1-5, with TRBD1 as a possible D gene (5 bases). Trimming removed 6 bases at V and 2 bases at J, with 17 bases between. Looked up from germline, CDR1 is LNHDA and CDR2 is SQIVND (reference sequence). The CDR3 totals 16 residues.

The chain combines TRBV5-1 with TRBJ1-1; tentatively, D is TRBD1 (6 bases). V shed 4 bases and J shed 0 bases, with 13 bases lying between them. The germline V gene has CDR1 SGHRS and CDR2 YFSETQ. The CDR3 extends over 15 amino acids. The CDR3 region has the DNA TGCGCCAGCAGCCCAGGACAGACCTTGAACACTGAAGCTTTCTTT. This codes for CASSPGQTLNTEAFF.

The V call is TRBV19, the J call TRBJ2-2; D might be TRBD2 (5 bases). Trimming left V 1 base short and J 6 bases short, with 12 bases between. CDR1 is LNHDA and CDR2 is SQIVND in the germline V gene (reference sequence). The CDR3 covers 15 residues. The CDR3 nucleotides read TGTGCCAGTAGTATAGGCACATTCGGGGCCGGGGAGCTGTTTTTT. Translated, it gives CASSIGTFGAGELFF. Full variable domain (remainder filled in from reference TRBV19 and TRBJ2-2): DGGITQSPKYLFRKEGQNVTLSCEQNLNHDAMYWYRQDPGQGLRLIYYSQIVNDFQKGDIAEGYSVSREKKESFPLTVTSAQKNPTAFYLCASSIGTFGAGELFFGEGSRLTVL.